Below, one T cell receptor (beta chain) is given with its context. Profiled with immunoSEQ multiplex PCR; TCRdb holds only in-frame clones, not every one. In the table there are about 77,000 clones, about 92% of which are singletons. The data were obtained in a study of T cell changes during pregnancy in multiple sclerosis. The ends were cut back, 5 bases at V and 0 bases at J, with 14 bases in the middle. The germline gives CDR1 SGHAT, CDR2 FQNNGV. CDR3 length: 15 amino acids. This chain connects TRBV11-2 to TRBJ2-7; the D gene is possibly TRBD2 (5 bases). This receptor was obtained from a female donor in good health, enrolled as a control in a pregnancy study. The sequencing here drew on peripheral blood, taken after pregnancy. Here the CDR3 reads CASSPGFGSSYEQYF. For the CDR3, the DNA is TGTGCCAGCAGCCCCGGTTTTGGGAGCTCCTACGAGCAGTACTTC.